Shown below are 5 T cell receptor beta chains from a single sample sequenced in a study of T cells expressing NK-cell markers. TCRdb re-called the 5' RACE reads and catalogs CDR3 proteins one per entry, DNA excluded. The sample data list around 140,000 distinct CDR3 sequences. Sequenced input: blood T cells: a sorted CD56 or NKG2C T cell subset, CD4+ or CD8+ T cells, or bulk PBMC T cells (not recorded which). The receptors stem from a man aged 18-30 years in good health.

The rearrangement uses TRBV25-1 and TRBJ2-1; with no DNA, the TCRdb D assignment of TRBD2 cannot be verified. CDR1 and CDR2 from the germline V gene are MGHDK and SYGVNS. This CDR3 has 15 amino acids. CDR3 loop: CASSDPSAGPNEQFF. The full variable domain, rest sourced from reference TRBV25-1 and TRBJ2-1, is EADIYQTPRYLVIGTGKKITLECSQTMGHDKMYWYQQDPGMELHLIHYSYGVNSTEKGDLSSESTVSRIRTEHFPLTLESARPSHTSQYLCASSDPSAGPNEQFFGPGTRLTVL.

The rearrangement links TRBV20-1 to TRBJ1-1. Germline loops: CDR1 DFQATT, CDR2 SNEGSKA (reference sequence). The CDR3 runs 15 residues. The CDR3 region is CSARDVAVVNTEAFF.

The chain joins TRBV19 to TRBJ2-1; without DNA, the TCRdb call of TRBD1 cannot be checked. The germline V gene has CDR1 LNHDA and CDR2 SQIVND (reference sequence). The CDR3 contains 14 residues. The CDR3 sequence is CASIQDPWGNEQFF.

The V and J genes are TRBV27 and TRBJ1-1; there is no DNA to check the TCRdb D call of TRBD1. CDR1 and CDR2 (germline): MNHEY, SMNVEV (reference sequence). The length of the CDR3 is 16 residues. CDR3 sequence reads: CASSFGTGSGNTEAFF.

The chain links TRBV9 to TRBJ2-5. This CDR3 region has 15 residues. Germline-derived CDR1 and CDR2 are SGDLS and YYNGEE. CDR3 protein: CASSVDFTFQETQYF.